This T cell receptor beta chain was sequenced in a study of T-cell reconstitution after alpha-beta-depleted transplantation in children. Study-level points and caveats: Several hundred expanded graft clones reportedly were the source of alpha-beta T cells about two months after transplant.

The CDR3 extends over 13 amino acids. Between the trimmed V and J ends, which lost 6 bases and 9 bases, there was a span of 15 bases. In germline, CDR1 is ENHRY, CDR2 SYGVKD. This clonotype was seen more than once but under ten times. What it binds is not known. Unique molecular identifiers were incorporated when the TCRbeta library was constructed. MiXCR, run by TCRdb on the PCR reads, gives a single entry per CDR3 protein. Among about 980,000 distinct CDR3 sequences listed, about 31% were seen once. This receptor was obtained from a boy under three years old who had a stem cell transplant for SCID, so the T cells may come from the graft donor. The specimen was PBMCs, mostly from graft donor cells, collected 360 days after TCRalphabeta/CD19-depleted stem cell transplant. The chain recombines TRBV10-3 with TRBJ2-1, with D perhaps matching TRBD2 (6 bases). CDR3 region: CAISERGSGEQFF. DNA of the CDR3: TGTGCCATCAGCGAACGGGGGTCGGGTGAGCAGTTCTTC.